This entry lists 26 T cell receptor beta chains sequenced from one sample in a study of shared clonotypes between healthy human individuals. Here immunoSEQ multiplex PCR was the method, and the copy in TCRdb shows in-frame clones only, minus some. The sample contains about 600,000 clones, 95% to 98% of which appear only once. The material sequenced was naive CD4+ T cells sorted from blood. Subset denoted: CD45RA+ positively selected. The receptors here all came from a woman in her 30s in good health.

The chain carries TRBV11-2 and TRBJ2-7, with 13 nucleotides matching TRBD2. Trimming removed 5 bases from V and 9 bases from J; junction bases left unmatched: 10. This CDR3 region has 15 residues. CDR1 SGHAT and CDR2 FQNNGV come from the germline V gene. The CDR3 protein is CASSGPGLAGIGQYF. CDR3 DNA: TGTGCCAGCAGCGGACCGGGACTAGCGGGAATAGGGCAGTACTTC. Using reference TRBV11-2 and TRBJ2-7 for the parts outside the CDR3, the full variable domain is EAGVAQSPRYKIIEKRQSVAFWCNPISGHATLYWYQQILGQGPKLLIQFQNNGVVDDSQLPKDRFSAERLKGVDSTLKIQPAKLEDSAVYLCASSGPGLAGIGQYFGPGTRLTVT.

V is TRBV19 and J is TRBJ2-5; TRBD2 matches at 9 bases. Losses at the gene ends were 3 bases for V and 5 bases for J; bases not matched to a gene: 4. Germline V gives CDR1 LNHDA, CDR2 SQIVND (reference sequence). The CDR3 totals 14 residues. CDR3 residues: CASSIPAGGETQYF. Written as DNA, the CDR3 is TGTGCCAGTAGTATCCCAGCGGGAGGCGAGACCCAGTACTTC.

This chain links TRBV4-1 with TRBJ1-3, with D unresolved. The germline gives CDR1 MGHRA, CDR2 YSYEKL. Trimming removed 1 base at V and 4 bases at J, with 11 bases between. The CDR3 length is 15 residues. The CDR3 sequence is CASSQVLFKGNTIYF. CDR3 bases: TGCGCCAGCAGCCAAGTTCTCTTTAAGGGAAACACCATATATTTT.

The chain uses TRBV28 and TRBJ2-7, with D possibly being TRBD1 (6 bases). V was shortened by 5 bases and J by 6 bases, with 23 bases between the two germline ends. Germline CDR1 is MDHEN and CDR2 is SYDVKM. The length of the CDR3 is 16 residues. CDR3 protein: CASSPGPMTGAVEQYF. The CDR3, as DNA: TGTGCCAGCAGTCCCGGACCCATGACAGGAGCGGTCGAGCAGTACTTC.

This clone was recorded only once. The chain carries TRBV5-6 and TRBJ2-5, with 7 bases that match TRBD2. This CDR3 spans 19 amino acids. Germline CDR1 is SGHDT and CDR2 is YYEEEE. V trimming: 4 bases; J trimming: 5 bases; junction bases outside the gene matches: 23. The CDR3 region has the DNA TGTGCCAGCAGCCCGACGTTATGGGCGCGGGGGAGCCCAAGGGAGACCCAGTACTTC. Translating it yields CASSPTLWARGSPRETQYF.

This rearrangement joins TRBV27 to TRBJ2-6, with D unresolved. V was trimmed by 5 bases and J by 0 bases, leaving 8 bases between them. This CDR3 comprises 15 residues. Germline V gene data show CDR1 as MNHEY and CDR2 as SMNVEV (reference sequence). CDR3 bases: TGTGCCAGCAGTGCACAGCCCTCTGGGGCCAACGTCCTGACTTTC. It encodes CASSAQPSGANVLTF.

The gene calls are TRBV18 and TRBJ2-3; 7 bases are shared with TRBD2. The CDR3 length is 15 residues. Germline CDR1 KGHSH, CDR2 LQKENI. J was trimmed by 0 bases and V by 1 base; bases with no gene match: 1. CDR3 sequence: CASSPRSGSTDTQYF. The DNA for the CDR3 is TGTGCCAGCTCACCACGTAGCGGGAGCACAGATACGCAGTATTTT. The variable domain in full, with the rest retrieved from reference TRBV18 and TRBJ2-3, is NAGVMQNPRHLVRRRGQEARLRCSPMKGHSHVYWYRQLPEEGLKFMVYLQKENIIDESGMPKERFSAEFPKEGPSILRIQQVVRGDSAAYFCASSPRSGSTDTQYFGPGTRLTVL.

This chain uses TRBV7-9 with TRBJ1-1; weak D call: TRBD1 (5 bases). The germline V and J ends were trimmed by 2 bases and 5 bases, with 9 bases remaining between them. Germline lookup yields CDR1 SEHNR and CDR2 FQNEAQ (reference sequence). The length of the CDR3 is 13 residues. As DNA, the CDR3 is TGTGCCAGCAGCTTACCAGGGAGAACTGAAGCTTTCTTT. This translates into CASSLPGRTEAFF.

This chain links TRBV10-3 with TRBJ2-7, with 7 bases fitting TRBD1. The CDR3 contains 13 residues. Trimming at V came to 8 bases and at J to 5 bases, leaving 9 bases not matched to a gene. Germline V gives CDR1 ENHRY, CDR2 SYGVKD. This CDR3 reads CAISGTESNEQYF. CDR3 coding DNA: TGTGCCATCTCCGGGACAGAAAGCAACGAGCAGTACTTC.

The CDR3 DNA sequence: TGTGCCAGCAGTGAAGTAAGGCCCCCCTACGAGCAGTACTTC. Its translation: CASSEVRPPYEQYF. The chain is built from TRBV25-1 and TRBJ2-7; no reliable D call. The CDR3 length is 14 residues. V was shortened by 2 bases and J by 2 bases, with 10 bases between the two germline ends. The germline CDR1 and CDR2 sequences are MGHDK and SYGVNS.

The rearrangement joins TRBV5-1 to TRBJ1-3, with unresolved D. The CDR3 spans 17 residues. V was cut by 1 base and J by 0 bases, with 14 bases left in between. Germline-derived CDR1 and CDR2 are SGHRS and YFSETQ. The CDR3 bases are TGCGCCAGCAGCTTGCTCCCAGGAGCTAGCTCTGGAAACACCATATATTTT. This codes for CASSLLPGASSGNTIYF.

CDR3 DNA sequence: TGTGCCAGCAGTTCCCGGGACAGGGACGTCTATGGCTACACCTTC. Its translation is CASSSRDRDVYGYTF. This chain uses TRBV6-6 with TRBJ1-2, with TRBD1 matching 9 bases. The CDR3 totals 15 residues. V lost 4 bases and J lost 4; bases outside the gene matches: 7. The V gene's germline CDR1 is MNHNY and CDR2 SVGAGI (reference sequence).

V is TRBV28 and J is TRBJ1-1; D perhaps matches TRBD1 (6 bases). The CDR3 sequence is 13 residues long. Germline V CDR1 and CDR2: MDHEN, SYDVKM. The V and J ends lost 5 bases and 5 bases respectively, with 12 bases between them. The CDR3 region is CASSGGQGTEAFF. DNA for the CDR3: TGTGCCAGCAGTGGGGGGCAGGGTACTGAAGCTTTCTTT. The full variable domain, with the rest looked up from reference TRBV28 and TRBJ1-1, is DVKVTQSSRYLVKRTGEKVFLECVQDMDHENMFWYRQDPGLGLRLIYFSYDVKMKEKGDIPEGYSVSREKKERFSLILESASTNQTSMYLCASSGGQGTEAFFGQGTRLTVV.

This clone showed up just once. CDR3: CASSDHKRENEQFF. In DNA, the CDR3 is TGTGCCAGCAGTGACCATAAAAGGGAGAATGAGCAGTTCTTC. The chain joins TRBV6-4 to TRBJ2-1, with D maybe TRBD2 (5 bases). From germline, CDR1 is MRHNA and CDR2 SNTAGT. The V end lost 2 bases, the J end lost 7 bases, and 12 bases lay between the germline ends. The CDR3 is 14 amino acids.

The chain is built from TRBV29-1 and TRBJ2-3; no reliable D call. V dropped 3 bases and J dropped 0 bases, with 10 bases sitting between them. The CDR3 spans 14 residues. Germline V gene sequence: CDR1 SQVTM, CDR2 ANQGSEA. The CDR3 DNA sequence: TGCAGCGTTGATGGGGATTCTAGCACAGATACGCAGTATTTT. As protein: CSVDGDSSTDTQYF.

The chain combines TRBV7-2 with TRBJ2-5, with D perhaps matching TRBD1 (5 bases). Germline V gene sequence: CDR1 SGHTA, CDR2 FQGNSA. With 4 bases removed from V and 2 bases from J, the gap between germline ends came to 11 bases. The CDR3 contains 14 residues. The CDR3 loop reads CASSWQTVQETQYF. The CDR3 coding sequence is TGTGCCAGCAGCTGGCAGACAGTTCAAGAGACCCAGTACTTC.

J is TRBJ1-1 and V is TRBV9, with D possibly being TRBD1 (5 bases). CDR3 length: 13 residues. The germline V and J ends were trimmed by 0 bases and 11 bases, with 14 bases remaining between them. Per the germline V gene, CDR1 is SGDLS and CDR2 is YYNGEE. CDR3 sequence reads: CASSVGEGSMAFF. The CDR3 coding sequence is TGTGCCAGCAGCGTAGGAGAGGGGTCTATGGCTTTCTTT.

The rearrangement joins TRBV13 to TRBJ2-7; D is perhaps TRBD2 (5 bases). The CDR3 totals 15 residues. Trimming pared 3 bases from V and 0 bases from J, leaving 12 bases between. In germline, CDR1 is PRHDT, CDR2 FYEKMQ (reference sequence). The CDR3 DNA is TGTGCCAGCAGCTTGGTAACGGACTCCTCCTACGAGCAGTACTTC. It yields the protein CASSLVTDSSYEQYF.

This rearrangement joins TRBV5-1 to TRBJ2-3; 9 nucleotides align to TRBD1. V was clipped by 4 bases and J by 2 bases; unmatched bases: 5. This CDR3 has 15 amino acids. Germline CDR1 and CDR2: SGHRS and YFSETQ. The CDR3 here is CASSPRDRATDTQYF. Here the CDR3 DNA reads TGCGCCAGCAGCCCCCGGGACAGGGCCACAGATACGCAGTATTTT.

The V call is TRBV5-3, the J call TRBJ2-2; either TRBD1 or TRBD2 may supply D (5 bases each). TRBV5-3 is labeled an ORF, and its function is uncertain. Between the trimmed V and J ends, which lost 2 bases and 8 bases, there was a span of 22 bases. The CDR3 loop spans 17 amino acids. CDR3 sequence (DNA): TGTGCCAGAAGCTTTAGGCCGGGACGGAAATCGGCTGGGGAGCTGTTTTTT. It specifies CARSFRPGRKSAGELFF.

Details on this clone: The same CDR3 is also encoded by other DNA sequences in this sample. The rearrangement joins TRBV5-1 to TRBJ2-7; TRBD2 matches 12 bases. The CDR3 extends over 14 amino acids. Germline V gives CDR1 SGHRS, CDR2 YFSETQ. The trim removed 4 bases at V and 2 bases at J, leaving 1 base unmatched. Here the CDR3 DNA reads TGCGCCAGCAGCAGGACTAGCGGGGCCTACGAGCAGTACTTC. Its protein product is CASSRTSGAYEQYF.

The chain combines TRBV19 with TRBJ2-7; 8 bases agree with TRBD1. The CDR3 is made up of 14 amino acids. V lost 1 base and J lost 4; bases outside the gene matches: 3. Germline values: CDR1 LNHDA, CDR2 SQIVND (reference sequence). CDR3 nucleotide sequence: TGTGCCAGTAGTATAGGCAGGGGGCTGTACGAGCAGTACTTC. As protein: CASSIGRGLYEQYF.

The CDR3 loop is CASSLAGPGISYEQYF. The CDR3 nucleotides are TGTGCCAGCAGCTTGGCCGGGCCCGGGATATCCTACGAGCAGTACTTC. The V call is TRBV5-6, the J call TRBJ2-7; possibly TRBD2 for D (5 bases). Germline CDR1 is SGHDT and CDR2 is YYEEEE. The CDR3 is 16 amino acids. V was shortened by 0 bases and J by 1 base, with 14 bases between the two germline ends.

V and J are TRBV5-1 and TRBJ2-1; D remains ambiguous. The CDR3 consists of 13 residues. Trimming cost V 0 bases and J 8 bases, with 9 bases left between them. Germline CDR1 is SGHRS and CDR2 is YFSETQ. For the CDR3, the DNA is TGCGCCAGCAGCTTGGTTGGGTTCGATGAGCAGTTCTTC. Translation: CASSLVGFDEQFF.

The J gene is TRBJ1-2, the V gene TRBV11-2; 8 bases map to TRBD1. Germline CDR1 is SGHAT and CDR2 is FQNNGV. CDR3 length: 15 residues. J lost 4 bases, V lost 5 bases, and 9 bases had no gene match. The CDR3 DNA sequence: TGTGCCAGCAGCCTGGGACAGGAGTTAGGCTATGGCTACACCTTC. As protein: CASSLGQELGYGYTF. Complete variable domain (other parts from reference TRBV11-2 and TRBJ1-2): EAGVAQSPRYKIIEKRQSVAFWCNPISGHATLYWYQQILGQGPKLLIQFQNNGVVDDSQLPKDRFSAERLKGVDSTLKIQPAKLEDSAVYLCASSLGQELGYGYTFGSGTRLTVV.

The DNA of the CDR3 is TGCGCCAGCAGTGAGAGGGGCAGCCAGCCCCAGCATTTT. Protein: CASSERGSQPQHF. The chain recombines TRBV10-1 with TRBJ1-5, with D possibly matching TRBD1 (5 bases). Germline lookup yields CDR1 WNHNN and CDR2 SYGVQD (reference sequence). CDR3 size: 13 residues. Deletions cut 2 bases from V and 7 bases from J, with 9 bases between.